The 23 T cell receptor beta chains below come from one sample, sequenced in a study of regulatory T cells. Points from the study as a whole: In CD3G deficiency, regulatory T cells had lower Shannon diversity than autologous conventional CD4+ and control regulatory cells.

The PCR used 52 TRBV and 13 TRBJ primers. The method was immunoSEQ multiplex PCR; TCRdb's version includes in-frame clones alone and lacks a portion of them. This table has about 2,300 clones, roughly 90% appearing once. Their cognate antigens are unknown. Source material: CD4+ Tregs sorted from blood. Source of these receptors: a child under 18 with CD3G deficiency.

The rearrangement links TRBV6-1 to TRBJ2-7; D remains unclear. The CDR3 loop spans 14 amino acids. Germline CDR1 reads MNHNS; CDR2 reads SASEGT. Between the trimmed V and J ends, which lost 6 bases and 0 bases, there was a span of 12 bases. The CDR3 DNA reads as TGTGCCAGCAGCCGCCAAATTCTCTCCTACGAGCAGTACTTC. Its protein is CASSRQILSYEQYF.

The gene calls are TRBV28 and TRBJ2-1; D ambiguous. The CDR3 covers 11 residues. CDR1 MDHEN and CDR2 SYDVKM come from the germline V gene. The V end was cut by 3 bases, the J end by 9 bases, with 6 bases between. The CDR3 spells CASSLRSEQFF. The CDR3 DNA is TGTGCCAGCAGTTTGAGAAGTGAGCAGTTCTTC.

The chain recombines TRBV7-8 with TRBJ1-1; 7 bases line up with TRBD1. V gave up 0 bases and J gave up 9 bases; unmatched junction bases: 1. There are 12 residues in the CDR3. CDR1 is SGHVS and CDR2 is FQNEAQ in the germline V gene. In nucleotides, the CDR3 is TGTGCCAGCAGCTTAGCGAGGGGGCAAGCTTTCTTT. It translates to CASSLARGQAFF.

The rearrangement links TRBV19 to TRBJ2-2; possibly TRBD1 for D (5 bases). The length of the CDR3 is 14 residues. V was cut by 5 bases and J by 4 bases, with 11 bases left in between. Germline CDR1 reads LNHDA; CDR2 reads SQIVND (reference sequence). Here the CDR3 DNA reads TGTGCCAGTAGTCGGCCAGGGCCCACCGGGGAGCTGTTTTTT. Protein: CASSRPGPTGELFF.

The rearrangement joins TRBV7-6 to TRBJ2-3; D call uncertain. Trimming cost V 1 base and J 4 bases, with 6 bases left between them. Germline V gives CDR1 SGHVS, CDR2 FNYEAQ. CDR3 length: 13 residues. The CDR3 spells CASSLGWADTQYF. The CDR3 DNA is TGTGCCAGCAGCTTAGGGTGGGCAGATACGCAGTATTTT.

This chain connects TRBV18 to TRBJ2-1; 9 positions agree with TRBD1. The junction had 6 bases not matched to a gene; V was cut back by 6 bases and J by 0 bases. This CDR3 is 16 amino acids long. Germline V lookup: CDR1 KGHSH, CDR2 LQKENI. CDR3 in amino acids: CASSKQTGGSYNEQFF. The CDR3, as DNA: TGTGCCAGCTCCAAGCAGACAGGGGGCTCCTACAATGAGCAGTTCTTC.

The chain employs TRBV20-1 and TRBJ2-1; no clear D. The CDR3 loop spans 11 amino acids. Germline loops: CDR1 DFQATT, CDR2 SNEGSKA (reference sequence). Trimming took off 6 bases at V and 4 bases at J, with 7 bases between the two ends. The CDR3 reads CSALRYNEQFF. The DNA for the CDR3 is TGCAGTGCCCTGAGATACAATGAGCAGTTCTTC.

The V and J genes are TRBV28 and TRBJ1-2; D is undetermined. From germline, CDR1 is MDHEN and CDR2 SYDVKM. Trimming pared 2 bases from V and 4 bases from J, leaving 11 bases between. The CDR3 spans 14 residues. In DNA, the CDR3 is TGTGCCAGCAGTTTACGGGAGTTTCGCTATGGCTACACCTTC. Its translation is CASSLREFRYGYTF.

CDR3 loop: CASSLGLAVTGELFF. CDR3 DNA: TGCGCCAGCAGCTTGGGACTAGCGGTAACCGGGGAGCTGTTTTTT. This rearrangement joins TRBV5-1 to TRBJ2-2, with TRBD2 matching 9 bases. With V trimmed by 0 bases and J by 5 bases, 2 bases remained unmatched. The CDR3 contains 15 residues. Germline assignment: CDR1 SGHRS and CDR2 YFSETQ.

This clone was detected only once. The V call is TRBV4-3, the J call TRBJ2-1; 10 bases align to TRBD2. The CDR3 spans 15 residues. V lost 0 bases and J lost 8; bases outside the gene matches: 4. Per germline, CDR1 LGHNA and CDR2 YSLEER. The CDR3 region is CASSQEVAGGHEQFF. CDR3 sequence (DNA): TGCGCCAGCAGCCAAGAGGTAGCGGGAGGCCATGAGCAGTTCTTC.

The J gene is TRBJ2-5, the V gene TRBV28; weak D call: TRBD1 (6 bases). Germline assignment: CDR1 MDHEN and CDR2 SYDVKM. Between the trimmed V and J ends, which lost 3 bases and 5 bases, there was a span of 13 bases. The CDR3 is 14 residues long. The DNA of the CDR3 is TGTGCCAGCAGTTTTTCAGGGGCGCAGGAGACCCAGTACTTC. Translation: CASSFSGAQETQYF.

The chain links TRBV28 to TRBJ2-1; 8 bases are shared with TRBD2. CDR3 length equals 13 residues. Trimming at V came to 6 bases and at J to 5 bases, leaving 3 bases not matched to a gene. The germline gives CDR1 MDHEN, CDR2 SYDVKM. This CDR3 is CASSGRVNNEQFF. DNA for the CDR3: TGTGCCAGCAGCGGGAGGGTTAACAATGAGCAGTTCTTC.

The rearrangement joins TRBV19 to TRBJ1-1; 8 bases agree with TRBD1. Unmatched junction bases numbered 4, after V lost 6 bases and J lost 1 base. In germline, CDR1 is LNHDA, CDR2 SQIVND (reference sequence). The CDR3 spans 14 residues. Written as DNA, the CDR3 is TGTGCCAGTAGGGGACAGGAAAAGAACACTGAAGCTTTCTTT. This translates into CASRGQEKNTEAFF.

J is TRBJ2-2 and V is TRBV5-1, with D uncertain. Trimming removed 4 bases at V and 1 base at J, with 11 bases between. The CDR3 contains 15 residues. The V gene's germline CDR1 is SGHRS and CDR2 YFSETQ. The CDR3 loop is CASSITAGNTGELFF. Here the CDR3 DNA reads TGCGCCAGCAGCATCACCGCCGGGAACACCGGGGAGCTGTTTTTT.

The V call is TRBV11-2, the J call TRBJ1-1; 8 bases are a match to TRBD1. V was clipped by 5 bases and J by 4 bases; unmatched bases: 15. Per the germline V gene, CDR1 is SGHAT and CDR2 is FQNNGV. CDR3 length: 17 residues. CDR3 sequence reads: CASSPGGRDKRSTEAFF. The CDR3, as DNA: TGTGCCAGCAGCCCAGGGGGCCGGGACAAACGGAGCACTGAAGCTTTCTTT.

The V and J genes are TRBV28 and TRBJ1-5, with no clear D. Germline CDR1 and CDR2: MDHEN and SYDVKM. Trimming left V 5 bases short and J 1 base short, with 9 bases between. The CDR3 sequence is 14 residues long. CDR3 sequence reads: CASSALGSNQPQHF. Written as DNA, the CDR3 is TGTGCCAGCAGTGCCCTAGGAAGCAATCAGCCCCAGCATTTT.

The gene calls are TRBV28 and TRBJ2-1; D perhaps matches TRBD1 (6 bases). Per germline, CDR1 MDHEN and CDR2 SYDVKM. V was clipped by 6 bases and J by 4 bases, with 7 bases between them. This CDR3 has 12 amino acids. CDR3 amino acids: CASRRGYNEQFF. CDR3 DNA: TGTGCCAGCAGGAGGGGGTACAATGAGCAGTTCTTC.

The chain recombines TRBV28 with TRBJ2-1, with TRBD2 as a possible D gene (5 bases). The CDR3 spans 13 residues. Germline CDR1 MDHEN, CDR2 SYDVKM. Trimming pared 3 bases from V and 8 bases from J, leaving 11 bases between. CDR3 amino acids: CASSFRRDYEQFF. The DNA of the CDR3 is TGTGCCAGCAGTTTTCGCCGGGATTATGAGCAGTTCTTC. Complete variable domain (other parts from reference TRBV28 and TRBJ2-1): DVKVTQSSRYLVKRTGEKVFLECVQDMDHENMFWYRQDPGLGLRLIYFSYDVKMKEKGDIPEGYSVSREKKERFSLILESASTNQTSMYLCASSFRRDYEQFFGPGTRLTVL.

Turning to this clone: The same CDR3 can be traced to other DNA sequences in this sample. The chain carries TRBV18 and TRBJ2-1, with 8 bases fitting TRBD2. The CDR3 length is 14 residues. CDR1 KGHSH and CDR2 LQKENI come from the germline V gene. V lost 1 base to trimming and J lost 5 bases; unmatched junction nucleotides: 1. CDR3 DNA: TGTGCCAGCTCACCACTAGCGGGACACAATGAGCAGTTCTTC. As protein: CASSPLAGHNEQFF.

The V gene is TRBV7-9, the J gene TRBJ2-3; 9 nucleotides agree with TRBD1. The CDR3 length is 16 residues. Germline V gene data show CDR1 as SEHNR and CDR2 as FQNEAQ (reference sequence). J was trimmed by 1 base and V by 5 bases; bases with no gene match: 7. CDR3 sequence: CASSPNRGRGTDTQYF. DNA for the CDR3: TGTGCCAGCAGCCCGAACAGGGGGCGAGGCACAGATACGCAGTATTTT. The full variable domain, rest sourced from reference TRBV7-9 and TRBJ2-3, is DTGVSQNPRHKITKRGQNVTFRCDPISEHNRLYWYRQTLGQGPEFLTYFQNEAQLEKSRLLSDRFSAERPKGSFSTLEIQRTEQGDSAMYLCASSPNRGRGTDTQYFGPGTRLTVL.

The rearrangement joins TRBV5-1 to TRBJ2-5; TRBD2 might be the D (5 bases). In germline, CDR1 is SGHRS, CDR2 YFSETQ. Between the trimmed V and J ends, which lost 0 bases and 5 bases, there was a span of 14 bases. This CDR3 region has 15 residues. The CDR3 protein is CASSLASQSGETQYF. The CDR3 DNA is TGCGCCAGCAGCTTGGCCAGTCAGTCGGGGGAGACCCAGTACTTC.

V usage is TRBV28 and J usage is TRBJ1-5; 8 nucleotides match TRBD1. CDR3 size: 15 residues. Germline trimming cut 2 bases from V and 4 bases from J; bases unmatched to any gene: 4. Germline V CDR1 and CDR2: MDHEN, SYDVKM. CDR3 residues: CASSLGTGGNQPQHF. The CDR3 coding sequence is TGTGCCAGCAGTTTAGGGACAGGCGGAAATCAGCCCCAGCATTTT. The variable domain in full, with the rest retrieved from reference TRBV28 and TRBJ1-5, is DVKVTQSSRYLVKRTGEKVFLECVQDMDHENMFWYRQDPGLGLRLIYFSYDVKMKEKGDIPEGYSVSREKKERFSLILESASTNQTSMYLCASSLGTGGNQPQHFGDGTRLSIL.

The V gene is TRBV5-1, the J gene TRBJ2-1, with 11 bases identical to TRBD2. Germline CDR1 and CDR2: SGHRS and YFSETQ. The CDR3 has 16 residues. The V gene end was trimmed by 4 bases and the J gene end by 0 bases; junction bases not matched to a gene: 3. The CDR3 sequence is CASSGTSGSSYNEQFF. CDR3 nucleotide sequence: TGCGCCAGCAGCGGAACTAGCGGGAGCTCCTACAATGAGCAGTTCTTC.